The next 27 T cell receptor beta chains were all read from a single sample in a study of shared clonotypes between healthy human individuals. Assay: immunoSEQ multiplex PCR; the TCRdb copy retains only in-frame clones and omits some. The repertoire holds about 600,000 clones, with nearly 98% as singletons. The naive CD8 fraction comprised CD45RO-negative cells positively selected for CCR7 and excluded terminally differentiated effector memory CD45RA+ cells. Source material: naive CD8+ T cells sorted from blood. The receptors derive from a man aged 25 to 40 in good health.

The chain couples TRBV19 to TRBJ2-3, with D uncertain. Trimming removed 2 bases from V and 1 base from J, with 10 bases in between. Germline V gene sequence: CDR1 LNHDA, CDR2 SQIVND (reference sequence). The CDR3 length is 15 residues. Here the CDR3 reads CASSIILWGTDTQYF. The CDR3 bases are TGTGCCAGTAGTATAATACTATGGGGCACAGATACGCAGTATTTT.

The chain is built from TRBV7-9 and TRBJ2-5; D perhaps matches TRBD2 (6 bases). This CDR3 is built from 13 residues. Trimming removed 4 bases at V and 2 bases at J, with 8 bases between. Germline loops: CDR1 SEHNR, CDR2 FQNEAQ (reference sequence). In DNA, the CDR3 is TGTGCCAGCAGCTCCGCGGGGCAAGAGACCCAGTACTTC. Translating gives CASSSAGQETQYF.

The CDR3 sequence: CASSQDNTRNQPQHF. In nucleotides, the CDR3 is TGTGCCAGCAGCCAAGATAACACACGCAATCAGCCCCAGCATTTT. The V gene is TRBV14, the J gene TRBJ1-5; D remains unclear. V lost 0 bases and J lost 2, with 8 bases in between. The length of the CDR3 is 15 residues. CDR1 and CDR2 (germline): SGHDN, FVKESK.

The chain joins TRBV27 to TRBJ2-7; D uncertain. The ends were cut back, 2 bases at V and 4 bases at J, with 15 bases in the middle. CDR1 is MNHEY and CDR2 is SMNVEV in the germline V gene (reference sequence). The CDR3 runs to 15 residues. CDR3 nucleotides: TGTGCCAGCAGTTTAGTGCGGCAAGCTGGTTACGAGCAGTACTTC. Amino acids: CASSLVRQAGYEQYF.

The rearrangement uses TRBV7-8 and TRBJ2-7, with D tentatively TRBD1 or TRBD2 (6 bases each). There are 16 residues in the CDR3. Trimming took off 4 bases at V and 2 bases at J, with 18 bases between the two ends. The germline CDR1 and CDR2 sequences are SGHVS and FQNEAQ. The CDR3 coding sequence is TGTGCCAGCAGCTCGGTTGGGGGGCGGGGAGCCTACGAGCAGTACTTC. This gives the protein CASSSVGGRGAYEQYF.

This chain uses TRBV18 with TRBJ1-2; D ambiguous. The germline V gene encodes CDR1 KGHSH and CDR2 LQKENI. This CDR3 has 14 residues. The V gene lost 4 bases and the J gene lost 3 bases, with 12 bases spanning the gap. The CDR3 loop reads CASSLFQDDYGYTF. The CDR3 nucleotides read TGTGCCAGCTCACTTTTTCAGGATGACTATGGCTACACCTTC. The entire variable domain, with the rest obtained from reference TRBV18 and TRBJ1-2, is as follows: NAGVMQNPRHLVRRRGQEARLRCSPMKGHSHVYWYRQLPEEGLKFMVYLQKENIIDESGMPKERFSAEFPKEGPSILRIQQVVRGDSAAYFCASSLFQDDYGYTFGSGTRLTVV.

The chain employs TRBV7-2 and TRBJ2-6; D gene ambiguous. The germline V gene encodes CDR1 SGHTA and CDR2 FQGNSA. The length of the CDR3 is 14 residues. Trimming removed 3 bases from V and 6 bases from J, with 9 bases in between. The CDR3, as DNA: TGTGCCAGCAGCTTCGTCATTCAGGCCAACGTCCTGACTTTC. This encodes CASSFVIQANVLTF.

The rearrangement links TRBV4-3 to TRBJ2-7; 13 bases line up with TRBD2. The CDR3 loop spans 16 amino acids. The germline gives CDR1 LGHNA, CDR2 YSLEER. Unmatched junction bases numbered 6, after V lost 4 bases and J lost 3 bases. As DNA, the CDR3 is TGCGCCAGCAGCCCCGGGACTAGCGGGGTGGGCTACGAGCAGTACTTC. Translation gives CASSPGTSGVGYEQYF.

The V gene is TRBV11-3, the J gene TRBJ2-5; a weak D match, TRBD2 (7 bases). Germline CDR1 is SGHNT and CDR2 is YENEEA. V lost 0 bases and J 5 bases, leaving 22 bases between the germline ends. The CDR3 extends over 18 amino acids. CDR3 nucleotides: TGTGCCAGCAGCTTAGATGGGGGGGCCCCCTTGAGTCTGGAGACCCAGTACTTC. Its protein product is CASSLDGGAPLSLETQYF.

CDR3 DNA: TGCAGCGTTGCTGTGCAGGGGGCGGGGAATGAGCAGTTCTTC. Amino acids: CSVAVQGAGNEQFF. J is TRBJ2-1 and V is TRBV29-1, with 8 bases lining up with TRBD1. The CDR3 runs to 14 residues. Germline V gene lookup returns CDR1 SQVTM and CDR2 ANQGSEA. V gave up 4 bases and J gave up 7 bases; unmatched junction bases: 9.

This rearrangement joins TRBV4-1 to TRBJ1-5; unclear D gene. In germline, CDR1 is MGHRA, CDR2 YSYEKL. This CDR3 has 16 amino acids. The germline V and J ends were trimmed by 0 bases and 4 bases, with 13 bases remaining between them. Written as DNA, the CDR3 is TGCGCCAGCAGCCAAGACGGGGTGAATGGGAATCAGCCCCAGCATTTT. Translation: CASSQDGVNGNQPQHF.

In DNA, the CDR3 is TGTGCCAGCAGCGGACGGGGGACTACCCAAGAGACCCAGTACTTC. Translation: CASSGRGTTQETQYF. The rearrangement links TRBV11-2 to TRBJ2-5; 7 bases match TRBD2. The CDR3 totals 15 residues. Germline trimming cut 5 bases from V and 1 base from J; bases unmatched to any gene: 7. Germline lookup yields CDR1 SGHAT and CDR2 FQNNGV.

The V gene is TRBV5-6, the J gene TRBJ2-7; TRBD2 is a possible D gene (5 bases). The CDR3 contains 12 residues. Trimming cost V 0 bases and J 6 bases, with 7 bases left between them. Looked up from germline, CDR1 is SGHDT and CDR2 is YYEEEE. DNA for the CDR3: TGTGCCAGCAGCTTGGCGGGGTTCGAGCAGTACTTC. The encoded protein is CASSLAGFEQYF.

Only a few counts were recorded for this clone. This chain uses TRBV29-1 with TRBJ1-1; the D gene is possibly TRBD1 (5 bases). There are 13 residues in the CDR3. In germline, CDR1 is SQVTM, CDR2 ANQGSEA. The germline V and J ends were trimmed by 3 bases and 0 bases, with 8 bases remaining between them. The CDR3 DNA reads TGCAGCGTTGATGGGGGGATGAACACTGAAGCTTTCTTT. Residues: CSVDGGMNTEAFF.

The chain combines TRBV28 with TRBJ1-5; D unresolved. CDR1 and CDR2 (germline): MDHEN, SYDVKM. Deletions cut 6 bases from V and 5 bases from J, with 11 bases between. This CDR3 has 13 residues. CDR3: CASRAVWDQPQHF. The CDR3, as DNA: TGTGCCAGCAGGGCGGTGTGGGATCAGCCCCAGCATTTT.

V and J are TRBV25-1 and TRBJ1-1, with a tentative D call TRBD1 (5 bases). The germline V gene has CDR1 MGHDK and CDR2 SYGVNS. V lost 4 bases and J 4 bases, leaving 10 bases between the germline ends. The CDR3 sequence is 13 residues long. The DNA of the CDR3 is TGTGCCAGCAGTGTCGGAGGGGTCACTGAAGCTTTCTTT. This translates into CASSVGGVTEAFF.

The chain recombines TRBV30 with TRBJ2-7, with D maybe TRBD2 (5 bases). In germline, CDR1 is GTSNPN, CDR2 SVGIG (reference sequence). V gave up 7 bases and J gave up 7 bases, with 8 bases separating them. The CDR3 consists of 9 residues. The CDR3 nucleotides read TGTGCCTCCCGGGAAGAGCAGTACTTC. Protein: CASREEQYF.

The V and J genes are TRBV7-9 and TRBJ1-1; a weak D match, TRBD1 (5 bases). From germline, CDR1 is SEHNR and CDR2 FQNEAQ (reference sequence). V dropped 10 bases and J dropped 7 bases, with 16 bases sitting between them. The CDR3 has 12 amino acids. CDR3 sequence: CATSRGVNEAFF. The CDR3 DNA reads as TGTGCCACCTCCCGGGGGGTCAATGAAGCTTTCTTT.

This rearrangement joins TRBV14 to TRBJ1-3; no clear D. The CDR3 is 17 residues long. Germline-derived CDR1 and CDR2 are SGHDN and FVKESK. Trimming left V 1 base short and J 0 bases short, with 13 bases between. CDR3 protein: CASSQVARPLSGNTIYF. CDR3 nucleotide sequence: TGTGCCAGCAGCCAAGTGGCCAGACCACTCTCTGGAAACACCATATATTTT.

A single count supports this clone. CDR3 residues: CASSTSGGGELFF. Here the CDR3 DNA reads TGTGCCAGCAGCACCTCGGGGGGTGGGGAGCTGTTTTTT. The V call is TRBV11-3, the J call TRBJ2-2; 7 nucleotides agree with TRBD2. Unmatched junction bases numbered 5, after V lost 5 bases and J lost 8 bases. This CDR3 has 13 amino acids. Germline loops: CDR1 SGHNT, CDR2 YENEEA.

This clone has just one count. This sequence joins TRBV7-9 and TRBJ2-3; D may be TRBD1 (6 bases). Trimming shortened V by 1 base and J by 3 bases, and 14 bases separated the two germline ends. CDR1 is SEHNR and CDR2 is FQNEAQ in the germline V gene (reference sequence). The CDR3 has 16 residues. This CDR3 reads CASSLVVQGGTDTQYF. CDR3 nucleotide sequence: TGTGCCAGCAGCTTAGTCGTACAGGGCGGTACAGATACGCAGTATTTT.

CDR3 sequence reads: CSVEGMGLVGTDTQYF. The DNA for the CDR3 is TGCAGCGTTGAAGGTATGGGCCTAGTTGGCACAGATACGCAGTATTTT. This chain uses TRBV29-1 with TRBJ2-3; D is ambiguous. V was shortened by 1 base and J by 1 base, with 15 bases between the two germline ends. There are 16 residues in the CDR3. Germline CDR1 is SQVTM and CDR2 is ANQGSEA.

This chain connects TRBV27 to TRBJ2-5; tentatively, D is TRBD1 (8 bases). This CDR3 is 14 amino acids long. Between the trimmed V and J ends, which lost 3 bases and 4 bases, there was a span of 12 bases. CDR1 and CDR2 from the germline V gene are MNHEY and SMNVEV (reference sequence). CDR3 nucleotides: TGTGCCAGCAGTTTCTACAGGGGGGGAGAGACCCAGTACTTC. Residues: CASSFYRGGETQYF.

V is TRBV9 and J is TRBJ2-1; D assignment may be TRBD1 or TRBD2 (5 bases each). The length of the CDR3 is 16 residues. Per the germline V gene, CDR1 is SGDLS and CDR2 is YYNGEE. Trimming cost V 3 bases and J 5 bases, with 18 bases left between them. The CDR3 DNA reads as TGTGCCAGCAGCGCCCCTCCCGGGACGGTCAACAATGAGCAGTTCTTC. This encodes CASSAPPGTVNNEQFF.

This rearrangement joins TRBV18 to TRBJ2-7, with 8 positions matching TRBD2. The CDR3 sequence is 17 residues long. Germline CDR1 reads KGHSH; CDR2 reads LQKENI. Losses at the gene ends were 3 bases for V and 0 bases for J; bases not matched to a gene: 10. CDR3 nucleotides: TGTGCCAGCTCACCGCTTAGCGGGGTAGTTAGCTCCTACGAGCAGTACTTC. Amino acid sequence: CASSPLSGVVSSYEQYF.

The chain is built from TRBV9 and TRBJ2-7; D is perhaps TRBD1 (6 bases). Per the germline V gene, CDR1 is SGDLS and CDR2 is YYNGEE. Trimming took 0 bases from V and 2 from J, leaving 12 bases between them. The CDR3 contains 15 residues. CDR3 region: CASSVAQGFAYEQYF. The DNA for the CDR3 is TGTGCCAGCAGCGTAGCACAGGGCTTTGCCTACGAGCAGTACTTC.

V gene TRBV9 combines with J gene TRBJ2-2, with 8 positions matching TRBD2. The trim removed 1 base at V and 3 bases at J, leaving 2 bases unmatched. The CDR3 spans 15 residues. Per germline, CDR1 SGDLS and CDR2 YYNGEE. CDR3 sequence (DNA): TGTGCCAGCAGCGTAACTAGCGGATACACCGGGGAGCTGTTTTTT. As protein: CASSVTSGYTGELFF.